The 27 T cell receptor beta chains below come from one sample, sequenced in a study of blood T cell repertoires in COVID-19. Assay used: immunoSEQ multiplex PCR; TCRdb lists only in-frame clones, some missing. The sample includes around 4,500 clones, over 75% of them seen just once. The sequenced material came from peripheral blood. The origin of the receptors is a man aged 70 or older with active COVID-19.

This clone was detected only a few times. The CDR3: CASRTPWGDEGQPQHF. The CDR3 nucleotides read TGTGCCAGTAGGACGCCATGGGGGGATGAAGGCCAGCCCCAGCATTTT. The chain is built from TRBV19 and TRBJ1-5; TRBD1 is a possible D gene (5 bases). Germline V gene sequence: CDR1 LNHDA, CDR2 SQIVND (reference sequence). The CDR3 has 16 amino acids. The V and J ends lost 6 bases and 7 bases respectively, with 22 bases between them.

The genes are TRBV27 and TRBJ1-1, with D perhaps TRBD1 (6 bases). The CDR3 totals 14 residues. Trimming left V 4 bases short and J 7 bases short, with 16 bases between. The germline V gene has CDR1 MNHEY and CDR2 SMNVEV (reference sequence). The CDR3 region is CASSSTNRAYEAFF. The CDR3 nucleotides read TGTGCCAGCAGTTCGACCAACAGGGCCTATGAAGCTTTCTTT.

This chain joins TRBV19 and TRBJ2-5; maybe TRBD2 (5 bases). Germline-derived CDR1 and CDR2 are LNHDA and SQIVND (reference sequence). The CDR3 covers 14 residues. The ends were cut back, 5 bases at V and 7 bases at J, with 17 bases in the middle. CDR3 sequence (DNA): TGTGCCAGTAGTGAGGGCTACTCAGACGGGACCCAGTACTTC. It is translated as CASSEGYSDGTQYF.

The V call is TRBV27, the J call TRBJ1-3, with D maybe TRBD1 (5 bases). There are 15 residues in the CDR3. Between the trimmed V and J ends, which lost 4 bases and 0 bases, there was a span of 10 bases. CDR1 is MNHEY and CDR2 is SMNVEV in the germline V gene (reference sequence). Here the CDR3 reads CASSSTGASGNTIYF. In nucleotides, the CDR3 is TGTGCCAGCAGTTCTACAGGAGCCTCTGGAAACACCATATATTTT.

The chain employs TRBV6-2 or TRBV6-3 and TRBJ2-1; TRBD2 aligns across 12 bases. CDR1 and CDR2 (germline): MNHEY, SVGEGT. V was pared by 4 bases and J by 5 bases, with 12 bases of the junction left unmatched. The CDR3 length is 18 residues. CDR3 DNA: TGTGCCAGCAGTTTCACAGGACTAGCGGGGACACATCACAATGAGCAGTTCTTC. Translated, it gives CASSFTGLAGTHHNEQFF.

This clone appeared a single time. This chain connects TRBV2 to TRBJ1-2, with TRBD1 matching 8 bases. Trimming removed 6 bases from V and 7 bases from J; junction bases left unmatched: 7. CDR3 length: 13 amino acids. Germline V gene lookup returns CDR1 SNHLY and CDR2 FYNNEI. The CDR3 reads CASSRGTGLGYTF. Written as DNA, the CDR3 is TGTGCCAGCAGCCGCGGGACAGGTCTTGGCTACACCTTC.

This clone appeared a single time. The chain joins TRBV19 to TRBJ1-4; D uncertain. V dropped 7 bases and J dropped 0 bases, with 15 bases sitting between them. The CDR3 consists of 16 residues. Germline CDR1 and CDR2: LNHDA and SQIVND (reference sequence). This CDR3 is CASTTSSRATNEKLFF. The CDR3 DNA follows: TGTGCCAGTACCACTTCCAGTCGGGCAACTAATGAAAAACTGTTTTTT.

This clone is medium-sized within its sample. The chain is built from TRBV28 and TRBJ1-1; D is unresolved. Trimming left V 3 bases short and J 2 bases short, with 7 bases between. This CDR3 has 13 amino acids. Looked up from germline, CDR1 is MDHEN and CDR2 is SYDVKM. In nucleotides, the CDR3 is TGTGCCAGCAGTTTCTTCTCCAACACTGAAGCTTTCTTT. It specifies CASSFFSNTEAFF.

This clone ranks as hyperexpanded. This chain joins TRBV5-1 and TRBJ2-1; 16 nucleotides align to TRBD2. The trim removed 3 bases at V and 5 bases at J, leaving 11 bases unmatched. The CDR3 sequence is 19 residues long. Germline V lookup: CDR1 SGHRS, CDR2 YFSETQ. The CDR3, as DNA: TGCGCCAGCAGCTATCCCGGGACTAGCGGGGGGGCAAAGGACAATGAGCAGTTCTTC. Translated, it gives CASSYPGTSGGAKDNEQFF.

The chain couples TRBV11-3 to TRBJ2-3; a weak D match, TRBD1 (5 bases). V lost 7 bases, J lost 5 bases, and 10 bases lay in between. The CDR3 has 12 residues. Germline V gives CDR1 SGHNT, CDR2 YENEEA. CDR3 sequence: CASMGPGDTQYF. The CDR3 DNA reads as TGTGCCAGCATGGGGCCGGGAGATACGCAGTATTTT.

For the CDR3, the DNA is TGTGCCAGCACCCCGAGGGGACTAGCGGGGGACGCCGGGGAGCTGTTTTTT. Translating it yields CASTPRGLAGDAGELFF. The J gene is TRBJ2-2, the V gene TRBV19; 14 bases map to TRBD2. Per germline, CDR1 LNHDA and CDR2 SQIVND (reference sequence). This CDR3 has 17 residues. The V and J ends lost 9 bases and 6 bases, in that order; junction bases with no gene match: 12.

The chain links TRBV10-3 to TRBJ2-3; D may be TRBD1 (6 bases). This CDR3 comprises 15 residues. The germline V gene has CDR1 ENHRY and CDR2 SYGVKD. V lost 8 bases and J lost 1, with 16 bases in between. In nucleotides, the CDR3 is TGTGCCATCGGGGATGCGGCAGGGGGCACAGATACGCAGTATTTT. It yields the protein CAIGDAAGGTDTQYF.

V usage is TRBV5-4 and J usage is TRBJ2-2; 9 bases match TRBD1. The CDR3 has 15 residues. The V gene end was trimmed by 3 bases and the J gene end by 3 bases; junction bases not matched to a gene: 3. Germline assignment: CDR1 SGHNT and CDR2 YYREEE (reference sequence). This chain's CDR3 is CASSWDRVDTGELFF. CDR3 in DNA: TGTGCCAGCAGCTGGGACAGGGTGGACACCGGGGAGCTGTTTTTT.

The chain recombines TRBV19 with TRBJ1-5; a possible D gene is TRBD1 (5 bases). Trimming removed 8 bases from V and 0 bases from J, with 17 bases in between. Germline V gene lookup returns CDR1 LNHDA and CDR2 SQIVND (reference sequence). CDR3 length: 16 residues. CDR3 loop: CASGDGRGPSNQPQHF. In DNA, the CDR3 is TGTGCCAGTGGGGACGGGAGAGGCCCTAGCAATCAGCCCCAGCATTTT.

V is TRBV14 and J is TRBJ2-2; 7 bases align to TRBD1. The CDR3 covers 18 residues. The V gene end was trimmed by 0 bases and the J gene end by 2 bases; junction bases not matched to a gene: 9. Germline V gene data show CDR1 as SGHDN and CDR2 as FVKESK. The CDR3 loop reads CASSQEGSGTVNTGELFF. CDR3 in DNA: TGTGCCAGCAGCCAAGAGGGCTCCGGGACAGTAAACACCGGGGAGCTGTTTTTT. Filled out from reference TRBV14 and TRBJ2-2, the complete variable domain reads EAGVTQFPSHSVIEKGQTVTLRCDPISGHDNLYWYRRVMGKEIKFLLHFVKESKQDESGMPNNRFLAERTGGTYSTLKVQPAELEDSGVYFCASSQEGSGTVNTGELFFGEGSRLTVL.

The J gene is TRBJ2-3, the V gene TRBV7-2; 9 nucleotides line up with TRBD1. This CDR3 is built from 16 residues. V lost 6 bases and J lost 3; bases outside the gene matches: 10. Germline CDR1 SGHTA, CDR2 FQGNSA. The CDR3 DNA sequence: TGTGCCAGCAGTCCCGCCGGGACAGGGAGTACAGATACGCAGTATTTT. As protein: CASSPAGTGSTDTQYF.

The chain's CDR3 is CASSRTGGTDTQYF. In DNA form, the CDR3 reads TGCGCCAGCAGCAGGACAGGGGGCACAGATACGCAGTATTTT. The chain employs TRBV5-1 and TRBJ2-3; 9 nucleotides align to TRBD1. This CDR3 comprises 14 residues. V lost 4 bases and J lost 1; bases outside the gene matches: 1. Germline lookup yields CDR1 SGHRS and CDR2 YFSETQ.

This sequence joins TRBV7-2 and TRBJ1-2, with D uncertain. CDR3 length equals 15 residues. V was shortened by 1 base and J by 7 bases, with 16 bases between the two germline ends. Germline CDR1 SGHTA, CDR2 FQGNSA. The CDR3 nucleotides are TGTGCCAGCAGCTTAGGCCGGTCGAGCATGGTTGGCTACACCTTC. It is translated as CASSLGRSSMVGYTF.

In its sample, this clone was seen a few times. The CDR3 region is CASSTRQGAGYTF. The CDR3 DNA follows: TGTGCCAGCAGCACCAGACAGGGTGCTGGCTACACCTTC. This chain joins TRBV7-2 and TRBJ1-2; the match to TRBD1 covers 7 bases. Germline trimming cut 5 bases from V and 7 bases from J; bases unmatched to any gene: 7. This CDR3 comprises 13 residues. Germline V gene lookup returns CDR1 SGHTA and CDR2 FQGNSA.

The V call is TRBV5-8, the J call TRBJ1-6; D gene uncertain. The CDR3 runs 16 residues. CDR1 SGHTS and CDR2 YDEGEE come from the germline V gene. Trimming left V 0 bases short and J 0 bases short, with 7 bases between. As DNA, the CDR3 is TGTGCCAGCAGCTTGGGAGGGAGCTCCTATAATTCACCCCTCCACTTT. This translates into CASSLGGSSYNSPLHF.

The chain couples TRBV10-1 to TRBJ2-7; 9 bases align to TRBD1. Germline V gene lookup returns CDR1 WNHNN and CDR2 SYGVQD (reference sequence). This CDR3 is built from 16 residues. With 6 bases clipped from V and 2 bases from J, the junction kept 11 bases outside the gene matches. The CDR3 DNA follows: TGCGCCAGCAGCGAAGGGACAGGGAGGGAGGCCTACGAGCAGTACTTC. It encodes CASSEGTGREAYEQYF.

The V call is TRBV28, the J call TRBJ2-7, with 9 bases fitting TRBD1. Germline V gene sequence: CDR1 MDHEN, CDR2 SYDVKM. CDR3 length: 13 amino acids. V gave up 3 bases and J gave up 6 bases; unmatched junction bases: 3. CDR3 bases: TGTGCCAGCAGTTTGGGACAGGGAGGCGAGCAGTACTTC. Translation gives CASSLGQGGEQYF.

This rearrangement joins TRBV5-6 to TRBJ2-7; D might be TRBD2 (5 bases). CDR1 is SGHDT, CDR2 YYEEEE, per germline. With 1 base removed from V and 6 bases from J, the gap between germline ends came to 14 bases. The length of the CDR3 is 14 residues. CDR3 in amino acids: CASSLTGSGTEQYF. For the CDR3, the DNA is TGTGCCAGCAGCTTGACGGGGAGCGGAACCGAGCAGTACTTC.

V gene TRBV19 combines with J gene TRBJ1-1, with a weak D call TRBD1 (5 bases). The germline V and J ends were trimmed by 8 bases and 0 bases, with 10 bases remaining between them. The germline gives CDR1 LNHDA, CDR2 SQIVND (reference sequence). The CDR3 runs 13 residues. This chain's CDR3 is CASDPGLNTEAFF. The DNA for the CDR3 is TGTGCCAGTGACCCAGGGCTGAACACTGAAGCTTTCTTT.

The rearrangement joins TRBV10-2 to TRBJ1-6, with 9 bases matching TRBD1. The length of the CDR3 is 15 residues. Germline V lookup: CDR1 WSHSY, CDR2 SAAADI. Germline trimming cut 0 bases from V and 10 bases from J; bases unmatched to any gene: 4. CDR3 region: CASSESTGGVSPLHF. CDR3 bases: TGCGCCAGCAGTGAGTCAACAGGGGGCGTCTCACCCCTCCACTTT.

DNA for the CDR3: TGCAGCGTTGAAGGGTCAGGGGCATCCTACAATGAGCAGTTCTTC. Translated, it gives CSVEGSGASYNEQFF. The V gene is TRBV29-1, the J gene TRBJ2-1; tentatively, D is TRBD1 (6 bases). Trimming removed 1 base from V and 1 base from J, with 11 bases in between. CDR3 length equals 15 residues. CDR1 is SQVTM, CDR2 ANQGSEA, per germline.

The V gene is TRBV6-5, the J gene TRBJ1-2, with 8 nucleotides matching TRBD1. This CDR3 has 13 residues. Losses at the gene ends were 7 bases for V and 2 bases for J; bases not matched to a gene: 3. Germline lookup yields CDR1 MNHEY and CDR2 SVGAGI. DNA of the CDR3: TGTGCCAGCACGACAGGGGTAAACTATGGCTACACCTTC. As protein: CASTTGVNYGYTF.